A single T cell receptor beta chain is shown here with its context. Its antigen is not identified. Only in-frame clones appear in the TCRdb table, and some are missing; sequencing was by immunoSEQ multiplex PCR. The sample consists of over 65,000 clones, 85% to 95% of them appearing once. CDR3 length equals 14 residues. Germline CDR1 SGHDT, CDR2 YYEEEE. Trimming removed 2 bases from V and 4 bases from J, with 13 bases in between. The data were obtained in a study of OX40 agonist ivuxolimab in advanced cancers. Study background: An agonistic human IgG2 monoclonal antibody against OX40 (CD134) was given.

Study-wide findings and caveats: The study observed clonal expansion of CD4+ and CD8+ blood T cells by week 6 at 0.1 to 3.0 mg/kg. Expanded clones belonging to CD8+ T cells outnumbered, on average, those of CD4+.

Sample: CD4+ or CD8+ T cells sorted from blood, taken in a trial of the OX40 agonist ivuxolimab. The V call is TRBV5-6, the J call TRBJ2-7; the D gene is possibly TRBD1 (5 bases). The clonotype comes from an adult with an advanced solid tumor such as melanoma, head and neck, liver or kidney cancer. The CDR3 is CASSFGAGSYEQYF. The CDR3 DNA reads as TGTGCCAGCAGCTTTGGGGCCGGGTCGTACGAGCAGTACTTC.